The clone carrying this T cell receptor (beta chain) occurred a few times. The antigen is not known. The CDR3 covers 14 residues. Germline-derived CDR1 and CDR2 are MDHEN and SYDVKM. V lost 5 bases and J 5 bases, leaving 16 bases between the germline ends. These data are taken from a study of regulatory T cells in long-lasting Graves disease. Time point indicated: persistent/refractory GD, antithyroid drugs over 5 years with positive TRAb. The TCR library used RNA extracted from PBMCs. Staff drew around 8.6 milliliters of peripheral blood into EDTA tubes. Relying on iRepertoire HTBI primers and Arm-PCR of CDR3 regions, the team built TCR beta libraries. One entry per CDR3 protein results from TCRdb running MiXCR on the multiplex PCR reads. The sample has roughly 450,000 distinct CDR3 sequences; about 20% are singletons. Study-level findings and limits: A greater number of public clonotypes (around 2,700) was shared by persistent patients than by new patients (just over 950).

This TCR was recovered from a female donor with Graves disease. V is TRBV28 and J is TRBJ2-7, with a possible D match to TRBD2 (5 bases). The starting material was peripheral blood mononuclear cells (PBMCs), obtained when the disease was refractory, from a patient treated with antithyroid drugs. CDR3 DNA: TGTGCCAGCAGTCCCCCAGCGGCGCAGGACGAGCAGTACTTC. Translation gives CASSPPAAQDEQYF. Based on the CDR3 plus reference TRBV28 and TRBJ2-7, the full variable domain is DVKVTQSSRYLVKRTGEKVFLECVQDMDHENMFWYRQDPGLGLRLIYFSYDVKMKEKGDIPEGYSVSREKKERFSLILESASTNQTSMYLCASSPPAAQDEQYFGPGTRLTVT.